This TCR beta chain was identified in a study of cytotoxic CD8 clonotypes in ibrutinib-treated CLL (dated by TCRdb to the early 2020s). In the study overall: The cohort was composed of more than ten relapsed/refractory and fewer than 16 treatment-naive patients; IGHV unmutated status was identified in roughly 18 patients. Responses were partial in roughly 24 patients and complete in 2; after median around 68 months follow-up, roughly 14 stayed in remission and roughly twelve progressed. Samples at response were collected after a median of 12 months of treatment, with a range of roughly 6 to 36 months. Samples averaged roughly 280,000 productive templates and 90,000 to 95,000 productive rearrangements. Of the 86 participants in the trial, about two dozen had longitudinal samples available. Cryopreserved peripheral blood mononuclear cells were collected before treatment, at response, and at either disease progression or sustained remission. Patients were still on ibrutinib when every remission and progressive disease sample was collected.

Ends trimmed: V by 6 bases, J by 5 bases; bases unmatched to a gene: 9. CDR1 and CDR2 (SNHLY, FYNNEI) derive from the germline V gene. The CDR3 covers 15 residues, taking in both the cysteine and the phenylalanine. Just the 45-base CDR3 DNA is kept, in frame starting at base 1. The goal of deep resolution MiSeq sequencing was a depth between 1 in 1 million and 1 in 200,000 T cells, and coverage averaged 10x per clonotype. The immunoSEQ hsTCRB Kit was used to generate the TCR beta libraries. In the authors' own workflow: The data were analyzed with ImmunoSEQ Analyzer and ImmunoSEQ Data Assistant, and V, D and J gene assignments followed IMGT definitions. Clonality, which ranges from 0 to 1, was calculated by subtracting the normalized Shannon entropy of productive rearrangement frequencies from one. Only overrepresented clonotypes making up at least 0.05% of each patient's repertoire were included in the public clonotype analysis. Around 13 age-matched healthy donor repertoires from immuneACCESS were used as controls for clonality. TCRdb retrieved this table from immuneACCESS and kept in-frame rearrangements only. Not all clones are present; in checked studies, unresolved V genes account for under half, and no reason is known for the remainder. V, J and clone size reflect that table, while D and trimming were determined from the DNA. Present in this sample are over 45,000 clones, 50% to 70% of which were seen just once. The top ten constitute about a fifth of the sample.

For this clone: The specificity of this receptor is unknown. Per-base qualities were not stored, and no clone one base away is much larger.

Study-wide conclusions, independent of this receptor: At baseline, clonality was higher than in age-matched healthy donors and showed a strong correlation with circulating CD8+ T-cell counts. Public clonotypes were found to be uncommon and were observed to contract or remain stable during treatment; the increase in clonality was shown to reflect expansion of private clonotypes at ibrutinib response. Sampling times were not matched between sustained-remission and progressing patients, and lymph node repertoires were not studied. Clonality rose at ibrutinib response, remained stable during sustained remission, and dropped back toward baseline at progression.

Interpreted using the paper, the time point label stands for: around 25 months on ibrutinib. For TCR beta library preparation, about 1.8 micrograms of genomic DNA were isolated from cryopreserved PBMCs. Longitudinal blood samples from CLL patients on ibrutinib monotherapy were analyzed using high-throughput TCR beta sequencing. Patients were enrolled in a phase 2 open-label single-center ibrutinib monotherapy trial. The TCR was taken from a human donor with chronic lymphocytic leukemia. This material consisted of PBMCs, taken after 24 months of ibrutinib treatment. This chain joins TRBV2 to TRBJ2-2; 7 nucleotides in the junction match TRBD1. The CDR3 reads CASRASGTVTGELFF. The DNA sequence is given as TGTGCCAGCAGGGCATCCGGGACAGTAACCGGGGAGCTGTTTTTT.